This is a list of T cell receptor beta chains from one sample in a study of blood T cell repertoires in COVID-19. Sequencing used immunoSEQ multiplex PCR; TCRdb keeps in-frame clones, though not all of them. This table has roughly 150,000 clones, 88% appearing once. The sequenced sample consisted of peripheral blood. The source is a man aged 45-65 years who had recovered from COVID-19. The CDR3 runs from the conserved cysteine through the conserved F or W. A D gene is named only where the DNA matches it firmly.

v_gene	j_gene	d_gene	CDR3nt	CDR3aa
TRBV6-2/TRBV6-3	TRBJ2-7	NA	TGTGCCAGCAGCCGCCCAGGGGTCGGCTACGAGCAGTACTTC	CASSRPGVGYEQYF
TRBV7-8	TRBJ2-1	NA	TGTGCCAGCAGCTTAGTCTCGGAGTACAATGAGCAGTTCTTC	CASSLVSEYNEQFF
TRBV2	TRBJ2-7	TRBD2	TGTGCCAGCAGCGAAACTAGCGGGAGGGCCGGTTACGAGCAGTACTTC	CASSETSGRAGYEQYF
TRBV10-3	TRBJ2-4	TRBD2	TGTGCCATCGGGACTAGCGGGAGTAAGGACAAAAACATTCAGTACTTC	CAIGTSGSKDKNIQYF
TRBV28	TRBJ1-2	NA	TGTGCCAGCACTGTAGCAGGGCATAACTATGGCTACACCTTC	CASTVAGHNYGYTF
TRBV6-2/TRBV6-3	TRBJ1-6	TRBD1	TGTGCCAGCAGTGACCGGGACAGGATGAATTCACCCCTCCACTTT	CASSDRDRMNSPLHF
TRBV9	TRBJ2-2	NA	TGTGCCAGCAGCGTTAGGGGCGGGGAGCTGTTTTTT	CASSVRGGELFF
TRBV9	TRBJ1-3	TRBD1	TGTGCCAGCAGCGTTGGGACAGGAGATAGAAACACCATATATTTT	CASSVGTGDRNTIYF
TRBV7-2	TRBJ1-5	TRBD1	TGTGCCAGCAGCACAGGACAGGGCGGGCAGCCCCAGCATTTT	CASSTGQGGQPQHF
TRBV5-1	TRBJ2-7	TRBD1	TGCGCCAGCAGCCTGGGACAGTCCGAGCAGTACTTC	CASSLGQSEQYF
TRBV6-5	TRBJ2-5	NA	TGTGCCAGCAGTTACGGGGCAGGGGGGGAGACCCAGTACTTC	CASSYGAGGETQYF
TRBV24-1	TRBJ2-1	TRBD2	TGTGCCACCAGTGATTCCGGGACTAGCGGAATCAATGAGCAGTTCTTC	CATSDSGTSGINEQFF
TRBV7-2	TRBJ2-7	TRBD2	TGTGCCAGCAGCCCTCGGGGGGGGAACTACGAGCAGTACTTC	CASSPRGGNYEQYF